The 10 T cell receptor beta chains in this list originate from one sample, sequenced in a study of blood T cells in healthy people across ages. Together with a sample-barcoded 5' primer, a J-beta primer mix was included in a second PCR lasting roughly 6 to 12 cycles. TCRdb recomputed calls from the 5' RACE reads with MiXCR, one row per CDR3 protein. The table lists roughly 800,000 distinct CDR3 sequences, approximately 53% of them singletons. Sequencing used blood. The receptors come from an elderly man in good health.

The rearrangement joins TRBV24-1 to TRBJ2-5, with TRBD1 matching over 7 bases. The DNA matches TRBJ2-7 better at its end, which makes the J call doubtful. Germline loops: CDR1 KGHDR, CDR2 SFDVKD. This CDR3 is 15 amino acids long. CDR3 nucleotides: TGTGCCACCAGTGATTTAAGACAGGGAGTTTACGAGCAGTACTTC. Translated: CATSDLRQGVYEQYF.

This clonotype appeared a few times. The chain uses TRBV2 and TRBJ1-5, with 9 bases matching TRBD1. Germline CDR1 SNHLY, CDR2 FYNNEI. V lost 5 bases, J lost 2 bases, and 4 bases stayed unmatched. The CDR3 is made up of 15 amino acids. In DNA, the CDR3 is TGTGCCAGCAGTTCGGACAGGGGAGGCAATCAGCCCCAGCATTTT. Amino acids: CASSSDRGGNQPQHF.

The chain combines TRBV7-6 with TRBJ1-1; D ambiguous. V was clipped by 4 bases and J by 6 bases, with 9 bases between them. Germline V CDR1 and CDR2: SGHVS, FNYEAQ. This CDR3 region has 12 residues. The CDR3 spells CASSSIGAEAFF. The CDR3 region has the DNA TGTGCCAGCAGCTCAATAGGCGCTGAAGCTTTCTTT.

In this sample, this clonotype turned up once. J is TRBJ2-3 and V is TRBV18, with D unclear. V gave up 8 bases and J gave up 4 bases, with 16 bases separating them. The germline V gene has CDR1 KGHSH and CDR2 LQKENI. CDR3 length equals 14 residues. In nucleotides, the CDR3 is TGTGCCAGCGATCAAAGGGATTCGGCAGATACGCAGTATTTT. Its translation is CASDQRDSADTQYF.

The chain combines TRBV12-3 or TRBV12-4 with TRBJ2-7; 9 bases are a match to TRBD2. With 7 bases clipped from V and 3 bases from J, the junction kept 10 bases outside the gene matches. CDR3 length: 15 residues. CDR3 sequence reads: CASTPWLAGIYEQYF. CDR3 DNA: TGTGCCAGCACCCCATGGCTAGCGGGGATCTACGAGCAGTACTTC.

This clonotype appeared a single time. This chain joins TRBV27 and TRBJ1-1; D gene uncertain. CDR3 size: 14 residues. Germline V CDR1 and CDR2: MNHEY, SMNVEV (reference sequence). The germline V and J ends were trimmed by 5 bases and 1 base, with 11 bases remaining between them. The CDR3 protein is CASSHQPSNTEAFF. The CDR3 nucleotides read TGTGCCAGCAGTCACCAGCCTTCGAACACTGAAGCTTTCTTT.

The chain combines TRBV5-1 with TRBJ2-1; perhaps TRBD2 as D (6 bases). With 4 bases removed from V and 10 bases from J, the gap between germline ends came to 15 bases. This CDR3 contains 13 residues. Germline V gene lookup returns CDR1 SGHRS and CDR2 YFSETQ. The chain's CDR3 is CASSEEGRGEQFF. The CDR3 DNA reads TGCGCCAGCAGCGAGGAGGGCCGAGGCGAGCAGTTCTTC.

This rearrangement joins TRBV6-6 to TRBJ2-3; D might be TRBD1 or TRBD2, each matching 5 bases. CDR3 length: 16 residues. The V gene lost 0 bases and the J gene lost 14 bases, with 24 bases spanning the gap. The germline V gene encodes CDR1 MNHNY and CDR2 SVGAGI (reference sequence). CDR3 residues: CASSYSGGALHRYAYF. The DNA of the CDR3 is TGTGCCAGCAGTTACTCTGGGGGAGCTCTGCACAGATACGCGTATTTT.

The chain joins TRBV5-1 to TRBJ2-1, with D perhaps TRBD2 (6 bases). Germline CDR1 SGHRS, CDR2 YFSETQ. V gave up 4 bases and J gave up 2 bases, with 13 bases separating them. CDR3 length: 15 residues. CDR3 bases: TGCGCCAGCAGCGCCGAGCTAGCGCCCTACAATGAGCAGTTCTTC. Its translation is CASSAELAPYNEQFF.

In its sample, this clonotype was seen a few times. The genes are TRBV28 and TRBJ2-7; 8 bases are shared with TRBD1. There are 18 residues in the CDR3. The V gene's germline CDR1 is MDHEN and CDR2 SYDVKM. With V trimmed by 1 base and J by 0 bases, 11 bases remained unmatched. The CDR3 reads CASSLFGWGDRSSYEQYF. The CDR3 DNA is TGTGCCAGCAGTTTATTCGGATGGGGGGACAGGAGCTCCTACGAGCAGTACTTC.